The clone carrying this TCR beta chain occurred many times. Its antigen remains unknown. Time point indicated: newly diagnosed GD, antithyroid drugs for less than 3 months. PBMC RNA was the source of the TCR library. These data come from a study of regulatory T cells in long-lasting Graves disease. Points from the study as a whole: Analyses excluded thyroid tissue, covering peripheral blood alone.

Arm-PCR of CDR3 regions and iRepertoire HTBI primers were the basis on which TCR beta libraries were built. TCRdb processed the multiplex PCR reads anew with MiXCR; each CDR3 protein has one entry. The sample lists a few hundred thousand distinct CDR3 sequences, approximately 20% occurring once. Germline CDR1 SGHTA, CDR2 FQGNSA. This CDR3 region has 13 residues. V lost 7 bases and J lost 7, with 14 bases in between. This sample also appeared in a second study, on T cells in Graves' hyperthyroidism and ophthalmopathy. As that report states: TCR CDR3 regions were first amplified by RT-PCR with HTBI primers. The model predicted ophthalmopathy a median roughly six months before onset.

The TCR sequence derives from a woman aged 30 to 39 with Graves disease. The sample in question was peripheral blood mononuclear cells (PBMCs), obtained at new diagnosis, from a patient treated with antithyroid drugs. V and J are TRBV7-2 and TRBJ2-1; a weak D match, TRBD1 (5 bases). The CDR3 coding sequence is TGTGCCAGCAAGCCGTACCAGGGAAATGAGCAGTTCTTC. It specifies CASKPYQGNEQFF.